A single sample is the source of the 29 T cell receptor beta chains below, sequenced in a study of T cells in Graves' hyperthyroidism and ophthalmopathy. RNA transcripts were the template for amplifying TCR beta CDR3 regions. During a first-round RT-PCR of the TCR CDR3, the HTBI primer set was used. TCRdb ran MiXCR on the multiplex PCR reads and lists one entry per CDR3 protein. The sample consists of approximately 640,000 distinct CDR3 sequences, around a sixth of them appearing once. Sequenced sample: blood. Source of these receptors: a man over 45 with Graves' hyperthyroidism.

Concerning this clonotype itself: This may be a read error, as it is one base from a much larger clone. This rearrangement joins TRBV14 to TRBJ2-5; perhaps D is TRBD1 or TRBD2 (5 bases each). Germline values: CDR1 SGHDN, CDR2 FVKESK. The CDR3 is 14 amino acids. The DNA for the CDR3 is TGTGCCGGCAGCCATCCATCGGGGCTAGAGACCCAGTACTTC. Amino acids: CAGSHPSGLETQYF.

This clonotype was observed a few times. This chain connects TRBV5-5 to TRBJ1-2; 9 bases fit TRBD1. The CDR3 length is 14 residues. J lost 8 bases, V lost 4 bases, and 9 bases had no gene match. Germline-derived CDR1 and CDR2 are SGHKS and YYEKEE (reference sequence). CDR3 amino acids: CASSQTGGFQGYTF. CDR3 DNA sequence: TGTGCCAGCAGCCAAACAGGGGGCTTTCAGGGCTACACCTTC.

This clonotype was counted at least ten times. The CDR3 loop is CASQWAYGYTF. The CDR3 DNA reads TGTGCCAGCCAATGGGCATATGGCTACACCTTC. The chain couples TRBV2 to TRBJ1-2; D unresolved. The V gene lost 8 bases and the J gene lost 5 bases, with 9 bases spanning the gap. Germline V gene lookup returns CDR1 SNHLY and CDR2 FYNNEI. This CDR3 is 11 amino acids long.

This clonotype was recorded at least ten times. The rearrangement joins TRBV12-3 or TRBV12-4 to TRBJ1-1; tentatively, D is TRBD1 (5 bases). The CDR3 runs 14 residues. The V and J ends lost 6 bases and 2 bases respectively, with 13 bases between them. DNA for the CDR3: TGTGCCAGCAGCCCTCAGACAGCTAACACTGAAGCTTTCTTT. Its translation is CASSPQTANTEAFF.

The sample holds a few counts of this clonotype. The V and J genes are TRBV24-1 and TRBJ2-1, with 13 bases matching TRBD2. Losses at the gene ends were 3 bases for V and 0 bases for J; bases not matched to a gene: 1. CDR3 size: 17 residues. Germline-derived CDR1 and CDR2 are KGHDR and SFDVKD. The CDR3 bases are TGTGCCACCAGTGATCGGACTAGCGGGAGCTCCTACAATGAGCAGTTCTTC. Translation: CATSDRTSGSSYNEQFF.

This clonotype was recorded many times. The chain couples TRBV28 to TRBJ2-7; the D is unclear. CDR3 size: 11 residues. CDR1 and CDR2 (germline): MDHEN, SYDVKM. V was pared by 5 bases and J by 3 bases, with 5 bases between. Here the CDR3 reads CASSPHYEQYF. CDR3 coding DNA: TGTGCCAGCAGTCCCCACTACGAGCAGTACTTC.

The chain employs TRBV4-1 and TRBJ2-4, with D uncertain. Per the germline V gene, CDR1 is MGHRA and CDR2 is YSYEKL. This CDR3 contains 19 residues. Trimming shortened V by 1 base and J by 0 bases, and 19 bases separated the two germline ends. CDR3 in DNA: TGCGCCAGCAGCCAAGGAGTACCGCCGCCCCTACTAGCCAAAAACATTCAGTACTTC. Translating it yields CASSQGVPPPLLAKNIQYF.

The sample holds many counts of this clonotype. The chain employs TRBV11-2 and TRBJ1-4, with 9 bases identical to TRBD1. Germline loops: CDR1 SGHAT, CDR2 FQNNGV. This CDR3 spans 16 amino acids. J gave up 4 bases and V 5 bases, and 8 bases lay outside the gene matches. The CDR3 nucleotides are TGTGCCAGCAGCCTTGGGACAGGGCAAAATAATGAAAAACTGTTTTTT. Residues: CASSLGTGQNNEKLFF.

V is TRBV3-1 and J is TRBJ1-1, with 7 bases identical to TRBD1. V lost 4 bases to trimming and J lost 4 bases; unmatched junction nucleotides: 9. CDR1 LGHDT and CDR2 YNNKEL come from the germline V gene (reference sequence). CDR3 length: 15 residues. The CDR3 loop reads CASSPSGGRGTEAFF. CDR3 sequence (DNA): TGTGCCAGCAGCCCTTCAGGGGGGCGAGGCACTGAAGCTTTCTTT.

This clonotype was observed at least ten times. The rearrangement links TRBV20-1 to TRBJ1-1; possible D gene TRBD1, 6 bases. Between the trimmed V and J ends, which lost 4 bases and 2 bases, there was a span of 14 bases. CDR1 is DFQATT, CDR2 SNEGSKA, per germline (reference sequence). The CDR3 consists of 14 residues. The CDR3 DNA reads TGCAGTGCTAAACTCGGGGGGCCCAACACTGAAGCTTTCTTT. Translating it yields CSAKLGGPNTEAFF.

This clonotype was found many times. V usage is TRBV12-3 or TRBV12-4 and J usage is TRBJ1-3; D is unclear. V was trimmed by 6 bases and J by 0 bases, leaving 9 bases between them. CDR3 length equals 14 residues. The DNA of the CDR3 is TGTGCCAGCAGCTGGACCGACTCTGGAAACACCATATATTTT. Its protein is CASSWTDSGNTIYF.

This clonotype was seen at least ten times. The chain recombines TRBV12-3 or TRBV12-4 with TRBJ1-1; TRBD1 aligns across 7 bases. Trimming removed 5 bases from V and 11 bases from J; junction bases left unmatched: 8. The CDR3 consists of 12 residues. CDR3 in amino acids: CASSLRGQRAFF. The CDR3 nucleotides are TGTGCCAGCAGTCTAAGGGGACAGAGGGCTTTCTTT.

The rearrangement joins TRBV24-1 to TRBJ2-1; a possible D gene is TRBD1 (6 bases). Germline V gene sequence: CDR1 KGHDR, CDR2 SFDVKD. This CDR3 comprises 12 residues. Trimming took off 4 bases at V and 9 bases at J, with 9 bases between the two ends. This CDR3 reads CATSEPTGEQFF. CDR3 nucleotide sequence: TGTGCCACCAGTGAACCGACAGGTGAGCAGTTCTTC.

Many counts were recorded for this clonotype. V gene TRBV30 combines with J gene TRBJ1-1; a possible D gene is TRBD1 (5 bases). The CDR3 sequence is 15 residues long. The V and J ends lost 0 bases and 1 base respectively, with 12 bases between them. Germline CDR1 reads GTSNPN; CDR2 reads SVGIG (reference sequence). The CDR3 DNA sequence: TGTGCCTGGAGTGTTGCAGGGTTTCCGAACACTGAAGCTTTCTTT. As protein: CAWSVAGFPNTEAFF. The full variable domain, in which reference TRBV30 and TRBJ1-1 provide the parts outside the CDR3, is SQTIHQWPATLVQPVGSPLSLECTVEGTSNPNLYWYRQAAGRGLQLLFYSVGIGQISSEVPQNLSASRPQDRQFILSSKKLLLSDSGFYLCAWSVAGFPNTEAFFGQGTRLTVV.

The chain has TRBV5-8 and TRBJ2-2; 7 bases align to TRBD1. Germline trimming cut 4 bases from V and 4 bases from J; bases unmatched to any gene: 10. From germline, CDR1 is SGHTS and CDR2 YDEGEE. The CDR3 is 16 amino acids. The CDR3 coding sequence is TGTGCCAGCAGCGCCACAGGGGAACGGGGCACCGGGGAGCTGTTTTTT. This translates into CASSATGERGTGELFF.

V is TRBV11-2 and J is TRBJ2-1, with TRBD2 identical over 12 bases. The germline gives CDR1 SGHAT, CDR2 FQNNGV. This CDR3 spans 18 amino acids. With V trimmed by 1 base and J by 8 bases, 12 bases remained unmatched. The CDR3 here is CASSLVTSGRGVYDEQFF. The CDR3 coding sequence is TGTGCCAGCAGCTTAGTGACTAGCGGGAGAGGAGTTTACGATGAGCAGTTCTTC.

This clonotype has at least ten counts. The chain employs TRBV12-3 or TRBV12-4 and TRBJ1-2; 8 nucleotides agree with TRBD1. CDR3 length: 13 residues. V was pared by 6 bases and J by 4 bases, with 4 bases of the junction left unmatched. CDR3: CASRRTGSYGYTF. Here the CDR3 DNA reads TGTGCCAGCAGACGGACAGGGTCCTATGGCTACACCTTC.

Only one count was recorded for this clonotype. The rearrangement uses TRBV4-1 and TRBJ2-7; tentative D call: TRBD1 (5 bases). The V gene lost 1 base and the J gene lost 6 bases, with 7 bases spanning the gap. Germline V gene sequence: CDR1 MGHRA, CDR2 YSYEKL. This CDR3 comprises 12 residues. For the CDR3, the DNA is TGCGCCAGCAGCCAAGGGCAGGGCGAGCAGTACTTC. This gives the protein CASSQGQGEQYF.

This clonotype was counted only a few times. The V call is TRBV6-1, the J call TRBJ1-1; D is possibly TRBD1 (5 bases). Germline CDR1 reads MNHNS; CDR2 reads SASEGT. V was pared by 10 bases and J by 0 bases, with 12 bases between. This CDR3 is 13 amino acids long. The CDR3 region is CATREGVNTEAFF. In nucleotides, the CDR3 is TGTGCCACCAGGGAGGGAGTGAACACTGAAGCTTTCTTT.

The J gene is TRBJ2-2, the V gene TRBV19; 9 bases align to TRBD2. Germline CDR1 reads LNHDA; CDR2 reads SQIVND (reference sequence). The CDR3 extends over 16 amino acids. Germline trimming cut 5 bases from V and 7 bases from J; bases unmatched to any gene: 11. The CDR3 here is CASSLGTSNRHGELFF. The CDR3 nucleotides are TGTGCCAGTAGTTTAGGGACTAGCAATCGTCACGGGGAGCTGTTTTTT.

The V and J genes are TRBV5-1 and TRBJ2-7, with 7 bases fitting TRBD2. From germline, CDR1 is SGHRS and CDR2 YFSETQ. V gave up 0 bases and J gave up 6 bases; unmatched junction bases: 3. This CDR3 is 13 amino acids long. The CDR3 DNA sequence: TGCGCCAGCAGCTTGGAGGGAGGGGCCGAGCAGTACTTC. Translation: CASSLEGGAEQYF.

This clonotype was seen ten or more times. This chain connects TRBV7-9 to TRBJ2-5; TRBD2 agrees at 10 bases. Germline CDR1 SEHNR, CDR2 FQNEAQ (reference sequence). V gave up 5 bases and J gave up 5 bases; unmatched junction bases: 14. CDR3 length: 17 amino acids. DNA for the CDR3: TGTGCCAGCAGCCTCGGGGGGGCTAGCGGGGGCCCGGAGACCCAGTACTTC. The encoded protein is CASSLGGASGGPETQYF.

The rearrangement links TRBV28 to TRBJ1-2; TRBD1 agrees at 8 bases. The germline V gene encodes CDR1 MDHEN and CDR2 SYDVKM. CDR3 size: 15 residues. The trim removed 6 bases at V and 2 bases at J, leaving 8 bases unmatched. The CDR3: CASRIPGGLNYGYTF. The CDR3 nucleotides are TGTGCCAGCAGAATTCCAGGGGGCTTGAACTATGGCTACACCTTC.

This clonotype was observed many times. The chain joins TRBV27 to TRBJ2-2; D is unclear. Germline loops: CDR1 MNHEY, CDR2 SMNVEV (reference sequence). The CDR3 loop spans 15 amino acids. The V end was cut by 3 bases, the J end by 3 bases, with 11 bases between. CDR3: CASSFVGVDTGELFF. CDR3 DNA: TGTGCCAGCAGTTTTGTGGGTGTGGACACCGGGGAGCTGTTTTTT.

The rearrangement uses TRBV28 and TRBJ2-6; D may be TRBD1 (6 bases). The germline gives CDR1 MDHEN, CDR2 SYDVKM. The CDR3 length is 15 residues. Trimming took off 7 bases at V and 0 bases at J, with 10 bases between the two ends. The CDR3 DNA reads TGTGCCAGCACGGACAGATCCTCTGGGGCCAACGTCCTGACTTTC. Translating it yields CASTDRSSGANVLTF. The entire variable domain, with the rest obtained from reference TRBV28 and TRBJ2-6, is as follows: DVKVTQSSRYLVKRTGEKVFLECVQDMDHENMFWYRQDPGLGLRLIYFSYDVKMKEKGDIPEGYSVSREKKERFSLILESASTNQTSMYLCASTDRSSGANVLTFGAGSRLTVL.

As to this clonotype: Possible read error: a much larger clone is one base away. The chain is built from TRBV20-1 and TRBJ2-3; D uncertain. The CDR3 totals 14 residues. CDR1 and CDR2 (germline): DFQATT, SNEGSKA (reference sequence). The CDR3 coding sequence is TGCGGTGCTAGAGATTATGGCAACACAGATACGCAGTATTTT. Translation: CGARDYGNTDTQYF.

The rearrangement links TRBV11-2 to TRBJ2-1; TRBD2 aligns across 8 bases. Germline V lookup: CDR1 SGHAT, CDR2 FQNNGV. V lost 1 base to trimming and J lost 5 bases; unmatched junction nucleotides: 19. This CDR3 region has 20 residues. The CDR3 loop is CASSLVLFSPRGTSNNEQFF. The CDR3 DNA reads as TGTGCCAGCAGCTTAGTGTTGTTCAGCCCCCGGGGGACTAGTAACAATGAGCAGTTCTTC.

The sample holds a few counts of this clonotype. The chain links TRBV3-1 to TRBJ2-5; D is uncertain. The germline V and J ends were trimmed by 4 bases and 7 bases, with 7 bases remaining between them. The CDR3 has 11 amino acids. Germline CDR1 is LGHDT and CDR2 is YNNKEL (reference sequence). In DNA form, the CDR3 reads TGTGCCAGCAGCCTTATCGGGACCCAGTACTTC. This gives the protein CASSLIGTQYF.

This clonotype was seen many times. The CDR3 sequence is CASSQSRNTQYF. CDR3 nucleotide sequence: TGTGCCAGCAGCCAGAGTAGGAATACGCAGTATTTT. The chain combines TRBV7-2 with TRBJ2-3; D gene ambiguous. The CDR3 totals 12 residues. V lost 5 bases and J 7 bases, leaving 10 bases between the germline ends. Germline CDR1 and CDR2: SGHTA and FQGNSA.